This TCR beta chain was identified during a study of blood T cell repertoires in COVID-19. Across the whole study: Sample material is recorded as cDNA or gDNA derived from T cells, B-cell-depleted T cells, or PBMCs.

As processed by the authors: Amplification from reference gene primers served as the basis for estimated nucleated cell counts. Here immunoSEQ multiplex PCR was the method, and the copy in TCRdb shows in-frame clones only, minus some. V and J calls and clone size are as listed in that table; D and trimming were resolved from the DNA. Altogether approximately 300,000 clones are present, roughly 90% being singletons, with the ten largest covering 2% to 3%. Trimming shortened V by 5 bases and J by 7 bases, and 18 bases separated the two germline ends. Per the germline V gene, CDR1 is MNHEY and CDR2 is SVGAGI. The CDR3 has 15 residues.

This TCR was sampled from a man aged 18 to 30 with active or convalescent COVID-19. The sample taken for sequencing was peripheral blood. The chain has TRBV6-5 and TRBJ2-1; TRBD1 is a possible D gene (6 bases). The CDR3 loop is CASSLRGHSTNEQFF. In DNA, the CDR3 is TGTGCCAGCAGTCTCCGGGGACATTCGACAAATGAGCAGTTCTTC.